This TCR beta chain comes out of a study of blood T cells in healthy people across ages. Study conclusions and caveats: Compared with aged donors, long-lived donors showed fewer expanded clones, suggesting selection. Lack of knowledge of donor CMV status possibly confounded expanded clonotype changes.

This clonotype was counted only a few times. Antigen unknown. Next came a second PCR, run for about 7 to 12 cycles, which used a sample-barcoded 5' primer along with a J-beta primer mix. MiXCR was run by TCRdb on the 5' RACE reads, yielding one entry per CDR3 protein. The sample lists over a million distinct CDR3 sequences, 20% to 25% seen once, with around 0.75% in the top ten. Germline lookup yields CDR1 MGHDK and CDR2 SYGVNS. Trimming took 1 base from V and 7 from J, leaving 11 bases between them. The CDR3 runs to 13 residues. These data were also reused for a study on T cells of mothers and their children. That study reports: Each child contributed millions of TCR beta CDR3 reads, while each mother contributed over 9 million.

This TCR was sampled from a girl aged 2-10 years in good health. Input material: blood. This rearrangement joins TRBV25-1 to TRBJ2-7; D remains unclear. The CDR3 loop is CASSEFIVSEQYF. The CDR3 DNA sequence: TGTGCCAGCAGTGAATTCATAGTGTCTGAGCAGTACTTC.